The clone carrying this T cell receptor (beta chain) was seen a single time. Its antigen is not known. 60 Vbeta and 13 Jbeta primers were used in PCR. Sequenced by immunoSEQ multiplex PCR; TCRdb stores in-frame clones only, minus some. The sample shows around 170,000 clones, 81% of them seen only once. These data belong to a study of cytomegalovirus exposure and HLA in healthy donors. For the study at large: HLA-typed donors were the source of 86 million or so unique TCRs held in an early data release. Points from the study as a whole: A later analysis showed HLA-associated TCR beta chains outstripping equally common others in clonal expansion. In terms of immune exposure information, only CMV serostatus was available.

V was cut by 2 bases and J by 1 base, with 5 bases left in between. The CDR3 sequence is 13 residues long. The germline gives CDR1 KGHSH, CDR2 LQKENI. Sequencing was done on a sample of PBMCs. The V gene is TRBV18, the J gene TRBJ1-1, with D hard to call. The clonotype was recovered from a man aged 50-60 years in good health and CMV-seronegative. The CDR3 is CASSPKRNTEAFF. In DNA, the CDR3 is TGTGCCAGCTCACCAAAGCGGAACACTGAAGCTTTCTTT.